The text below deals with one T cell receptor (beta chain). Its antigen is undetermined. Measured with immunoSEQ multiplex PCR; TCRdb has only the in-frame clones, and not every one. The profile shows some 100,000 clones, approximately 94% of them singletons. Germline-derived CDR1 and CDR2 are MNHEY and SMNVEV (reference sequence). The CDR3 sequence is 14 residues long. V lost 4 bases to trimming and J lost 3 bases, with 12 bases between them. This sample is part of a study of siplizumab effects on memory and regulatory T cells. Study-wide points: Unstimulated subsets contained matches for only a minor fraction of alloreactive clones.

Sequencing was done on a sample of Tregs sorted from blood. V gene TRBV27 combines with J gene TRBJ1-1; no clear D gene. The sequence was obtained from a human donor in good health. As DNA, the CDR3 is TGTGCCAGCAGTTGGTCATCAGGTCACACTGAAGCTTTCTTT. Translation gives CASSWSSGHTEAFF.